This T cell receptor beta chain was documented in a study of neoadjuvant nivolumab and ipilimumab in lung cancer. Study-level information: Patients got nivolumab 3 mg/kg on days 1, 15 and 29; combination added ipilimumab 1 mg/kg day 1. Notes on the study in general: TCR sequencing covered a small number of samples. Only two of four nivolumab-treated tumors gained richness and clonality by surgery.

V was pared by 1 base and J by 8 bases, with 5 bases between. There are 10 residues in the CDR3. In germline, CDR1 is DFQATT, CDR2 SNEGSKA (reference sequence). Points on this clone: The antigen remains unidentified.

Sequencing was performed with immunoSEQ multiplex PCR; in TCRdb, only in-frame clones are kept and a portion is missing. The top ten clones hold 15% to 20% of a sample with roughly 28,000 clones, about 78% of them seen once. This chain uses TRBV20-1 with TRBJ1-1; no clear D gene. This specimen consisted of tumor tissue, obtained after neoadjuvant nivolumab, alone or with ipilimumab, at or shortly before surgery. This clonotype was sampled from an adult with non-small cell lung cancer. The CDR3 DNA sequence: TGCAGTGCTAGAGTTCTAGAAGCTTTCTTT. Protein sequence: CSARVLEAFF.